Below, 11 T cell receptor beta chains from the same sample are listed, as sequenced in a study of OX40 agonist ivuxolimab in advanced cancers. Clones were read by immunoSEQ multiplex PCR, and TCRdb kept only the in-frame ones, dropping some. The sample lists more than 50,000 clones, around 88% occurring once. The sample here was CD4+ or CD8+ T cells sorted from blood, taken in a trial of the OX40 agonist ivuxolimab. Receptor source: an adult with an advanced solid tumor such as melanoma, head and neck, liver or kidney cancer.

The rearrangement links TRBV18 to TRBJ1-3; the match to TRBD1 covers 7 bases. The CDR3 loop spans 16 amino acids. Germline V CDR1 and CDR2: KGHSH, LQKENI. V lost 1 base to trimming and J lost 1 base; unmatched junction nucleotides: 4. The CDR3 protein is CASSPLTGSSGNTIYF. CDR3 in DNA: TGTGCCAGCTCACCACTGACAGGGTCATCTGGAAACACCATATATTTT.

The genes are TRBV4-2 and TRBJ1-2, with D perhaps TRBD1 (5 bases). This CDR3 comprises 16 residues. Between the trimmed V and J ends, which lost 4 bases and 3 bases, there was a span of 18 bases. CDR1 LGHNA and CDR2 YNFKEQ come from the germline V gene. DNA of the CDR3: TGTGCCAGCAGCCGTGATGTGTGGCCGGGGGACTATGGCTACACCTTC. Translation gives CASSRDVWPGDYGYTF.

This chain links TRBV14 with TRBJ2-2, with 12 bases identical to TRBD2. The CDR3 extends over 17 amino acids. V shed 1 base and J 6 bases; nucleotides not matched to a gene: 6. CDR1 SGHDN and CDR2 FVKESK come from the germline V gene. Here the CDR3 reads CASSQARLAGVPGELFF. CDR3 bases: TGTGCCAGCAGCCAAGCGAGACTAGCGGGAGTCCCCGGGGAGCTGTTTTTT.

The chain uses TRBV29-1 and TRBJ2-3, with D unresolved. Germline values: CDR1 SQVTM, CDR2 ANQGSEA. CDR3 length equals 12 residues. V was clipped by 4 bases and J by 1 base, with 6 bases between them. CDR3 sequence (DNA): TGCAGCGTTGGACGGGGCACAGATACGCAGTATTTT. Protein: CSVGRGTDTQYF.

In its sample, this clone was seen once. The chain links TRBV7-2 to TRBJ2-7; D is uncertain. Germline V lookup: CDR1 SGHTA, CDR2 FQGNSA. Between the trimmed V and J ends, which lost 3 bases and 3 bases, there was a span of 3 bases. CDR3 length equals 11 residues. CDR3: CASSLDYEQYF. Here the CDR3 DNA reads TGTGCCAGCAGCTTGGACTACGAGCAGTACTTC.

This clone has a handful of counts. J is TRBJ1-1 and V is TRBV20-1; 9 nucleotides agree with TRBD1. This CDR3 contains 11 residues. The V gene end was trimmed by 6 bases and the J gene end by 6 bases; junction bases not matched to a gene: 2. Germline CDR1 and CDR2: DFQATT and SNEGSKA (reference sequence). This CDR3 is CSADRGAEAFF. The DNA of the CDR3 is TGCAGTGCGGACAGGGGCGCTGAAGCTTTCTTT.

The rearrangement links TRBV6-6 to TRBJ1-4, with unresolved D. Germline CDR1 MNHNY, CDR2 SVGAGI (reference sequence). Trimming left V 3 bases short and J 4 bases short, with 9 bases between. CDR3 length: 14 residues. The CDR3 nucleotides read TGTGCCAGCAGTTATGACGCGTTTAATGAAAAACTGTTTTTT. Translating it yields CASSYDAFNEKLFF.

The chain carries TRBV6-1 and TRBJ1-1; D might be TRBD1 (6 bases). Trimming removed 6 bases at V and 1 base at J, with 9 bases between. The CDR3 consists of 13 residues. Germline V gene data show CDR1 as MNHNS and CDR2 as SASEGT. CDR3 sequence reads: CASRKGGNTEAFF. Here the CDR3 DNA reads TGTGCCAGCAGGAAGGGGGGGAACACTGAAGCTTTCTTT.

V usage is TRBV19 and J usage is TRBJ2-6, with D possibly matching TRBD2 (5 bases). The CDR3 consists of 14 residues. The V gene's germline CDR1 is LNHDA and CDR2 SQIVND (reference sequence). V lost 6 bases, J lost 4 bases, and 10 bases lay in between. CDR3 region: CASRASGGANVLTF. The DNA for the CDR3 is TGTGCCAGTAGAGCATCGGGAGGGGCCAACGTCCTGACTTTC.

The chain has TRBV19 and TRBJ2-7; 7 positions agree with TRBD2. Germline trimming cut 1 base from V and 4 bases from J; bases unmatched to any gene: 10. The CDR3 spans 16 residues. The germline V gene has CDR1 LNHDA and CDR2 SQIVND (reference sequence). Here the CDR3 reads CASSIGPAGRPYEQYF. CDR3 DNA: TGTGCCAGTAGTATAGGCCCAGCGGGAAGGCCGTACGAGCAGTACTTC.

In its sample, this clone was seen once. The chain couples TRBV5-1 to TRBJ1-1, with a weak D call TRBD1 (6 bases). Trimming shortened V by 2 bases and J by 1 base, and 15 bases separated the two germline ends. The germline gives CDR1 SGHRS, CDR2 YFSETQ. This CDR3 is 16 amino acids long. CDR3 loop: CASSFRGGRTNTEAFF. In DNA, the CDR3 is TGCGCCAGCAGCTTTAGGGGGGGGCGAACGAACACTGAAGCTTTCTTT.